What follows are 14 T cell receptor beta chains derived from one specimen sequenced in a study of human T cells and chemical hapten exposure. Indicated time point: patch test 2, 6 weeks after DPC sensitization. Treatment reported: therapeutic diphenylcyclopropenone sensitization with weekly scalp DPC. TCRdb analysed the RACE reads with MiXCR anew, one entry per CDR3 protein. The sample shows about 380,000 distinct CDR3 sequences, more than 5% of them seen only once. The sequenced sample was whole blood, obtained in connection with sensitization to the hapten diphenylcyclopropenone (DPC). The source is a woman aged 18-35 years with alopecia areata. Some clones in this sample may be carry-over from other donors' samples.

This clonotype was counted between two and nine times. This sequence joins TRBV11-2 and TRBJ2-7; D call uncertain. The CDR3 is 14 residues long. CDR1 is SGHAT and CDR2 is FQNNGV in the germline V gene. V was shortened by 5 bases and J by 5 bases, with 16 bases between the two germline ends. This chain's CDR3 is CASSPPSFPDEQYF. The CDR3 bases are TGTGCCAGCAGCCCTCCCAGCTTCCCCGACGAGCAGTACTTC.

This clonotype showed up many times. The rearrangement links TRBV7-2 to TRBJ1-5; D gene uncertain. Germline V gene data show CDR1 as SGHTA and CDR2 as FQGNSA. This CDR3 spans 16 amino acids. V shed 1 base and J shed 6 bases, with 16 bases lying between them. The CDR3 DNA is TGTGCCAGCAGCTTAGGTGACTGGGGAATAGTTCAGCCCCAGCATTTT. Its protein product is CASSLGDWGIVQPQHF.

The chain recombines TRBV7-2 with TRBJ1-1; 8 nucleotides align to TRBD1. This CDR3 spans 14 amino acids. With V trimmed by 5 bases and J by 6 bases, 8 bases remained unmatched. CDR1 is SGHTA, CDR2 FQGNSA, per germline. Here the CDR3 reads CASSPRTGSAEAFF. The CDR3 DNA sequence: TGTGCCAGCAGCCCGAGGACAGGGAGCGCTGAAGCTTTCTTT.

Many counts were recorded for this clonotype. This chain joins TRBV28 and TRBJ2-3; D perhaps matches TRBD2 (7 bases). The germline V gene has CDR1 MDHEN and CDR2 SYDVKM. The V end lost 4 bases, the J end lost 6 bases, and 20 bases lay between the germline ends. This CDR3 spans 16 amino acids. The CDR3 loop reads CASSSTGGPNEDTQYF. Here the CDR3 DNA reads TGTGCCAGCAGTTCAACGGGGGGCCCTAATGAGGATACGCAGTATTTT. The variable domain in full, with the rest retrieved from reference TRBV28 and TRBJ2-3, is DVKVTQSSRYLVKRTGEKVFLECVQDMDHENMFWYRQDPGLGLRLIYFSYDVKMKEKGDIPEGYSVSREKKERFSLILESASTNQTSMYLCASSSTGGPNEDTQYFGPGTRLTVL.

This chain links TRBV4-1 with TRBJ2-3; D is uncertain. CDR1 is MGHRA and CDR2 is YSYEKL in the germline V gene. CDR3 length: 15 amino acids. V lost 2 bases, J lost 0 bases, and 9 bases lay in between. Here the CDR3 DNA reads TGCGCCAGCAGCCAACTTCTATCTAGCACAGATACGCAGTATTTT. Translation: CASSQLLSSTDTQYF.

Many counts were recorded for this clonotype. The chain's CDR3 is CASSSRGGLYEQYF. Written as DNA, the CDR3 is TGTGCCAGCAGTTCCAGAGGGGGGCTCTACGAGCAGTACTTC. The V call is TRBV27, the J call TRBJ2-7; perhaps D is TRBD1 or TRBD2 (6 bases each). The CDR3 runs to 14 residues. Germline values: CDR1 MNHEY, CDR2 SMNVEV (reference sequence). Trimming shortened V by 4 bases and J by 3 bases, and 13 bases separated the two germline ends.

The chain employs TRBV20-1 and TRBJ2-1; D is perhaps TRBD2 (6 bases). The CDR3 contains 16 residues. Germline V CDR1 and CDR2: DFQATT, SNEGSKA (reference sequence). V lost 0 bases and J lost 0, with 12 bases in between. CDR3 in amino acids: CSARDGWDFSYNEQFF. The CDR3, as DNA: TGCAGTGCTAGAGATGGTTGGGACTTCTCCTACAATGAGCAGTTCTTC.

The gene calls are TRBV7-2 and TRBJ2-2; D uncertain. There are 14 residues in the CDR3. Trimming shortened V by 2 bases and J by 6 bases, and 10 bases separated the two germline ends. Germline V gives CDR1 SGHTA, CDR2 FQGNSA. Here the CDR3 reads CASSLISGPGELFF. The CDR3, as DNA: TGTGCCAGCAGCTTAATTTCAGGCCCCGGGGAGCTGTTTTTT.

This clonotype was recorded at least ten times. V usage is TRBV28 and J usage is TRBJ1-2, with D unclear. Trimming removed 3 bases from V and 6 bases from J, with 11 bases in between. The CDR3 sequence is 13 residues long. The germline V gene has CDR1 MDHEN and CDR2 SYDVKM. CDR3 nucleotides: TGTGCCAGCAGTTTTGGCTTGGGAGATGGCTACACCTTC. Protein sequence: CASSFGLGDGYTF.

Only a few counts were recorded for this clonotype. This chain links TRBV9 with TRBJ2-5; 14 positions match TRBD2. V dropped 0 bases and J dropped 2; count of bases not matched to a gene: 6. Germline V gives CDR1 SGDLS, CDR2 YYNGEE. There are 18 residues in the CDR3. CDR3 loop: CASSVGTSGGSDQETQYF. CDR3 sequence (DNA): TGTGCCAGCAGCGTAGGGACTAGCGGGGGGTCGGATCAAGAGACCCAGTACTTC.

This clonotype was detected only a few times. The chain combines TRBV4-2 with TRBJ2-3, with D tentatively TRBD2 (5 bases). The CDR3 contains 18 residues. Trimming cost V 0 bases and J 0 bases, with 16 bases left between them. Per germline, CDR1 LGHNA and CDR2 YNFKEQ. CDR3 nucleotides: TGTGCCAGCAGCCAAGATCATATCGGCGGGTCCAGCACAGATACGCAGTATTTT. This sequence encodes CASSQDHIGGSSTDTQYF.

This clonotype was counted many times. The rearrangement links TRBV3-1 to TRBJ1-1, with D unresolved. This CDR3 is built from 16 residues. CDR1 and CDR2 (germline): LGHDT, YNNKEL (reference sequence). The germline V and J ends were trimmed by 4 bases and 3 bases, with 18 bases remaining between them. CDR3: CASSPKREGIDTEAFF. The CDR3 region has the DNA TGTGCCAGCAGCCCAAAGAGGGAGGGCATAGACACTGAAGCTTTCTTT.

This chain links TRBV4-1 with TRBJ2-3; D could derive from TRBD1 or TRBD2 (6 bases each). Germline CDR1 reads MGHRA; CDR2 reads YSYEKL. Trimming cost V 5 bases and J 5 bases, with 20 bases left between them. This CDR3 has 16 residues. The CDR3 DNA is TGCGCCAGCAGCTCTTATAGGGGGGCCGTTGGAGATACGCAGTATTTT. Translation gives CASSSYRGAVGDTQYF.

In this sample, this clonotype turned up a few times. This chain connects TRBV2 to TRBJ2-1; a weak D match, TRBD2 (5 bases). The germline gives CDR1 SNHLY, CDR2 FYNNEI. The CDR3 totals 12 residues. Trimming took 6 bases from V and 5 from J, leaving 8 bases between them. CDR3 protein: CASRQRDNEQFF. The CDR3, as DNA: TGTGCCAGCAGACAGAGGGACAATGAGCAGTTCTTC.